This section outlines one TCR beta chain sequence together with its context. The antigen is undetermined. Each donor (without exception) was a healthy Caucasian. Germline V lookup: CDR1 SNHLY, CDR2 FYNNEI. V was clipped by 9 bases and J by 5 bases; unmatched bases: 9. The CDR3 runs to 15 residues. MiXCR was run by TCRdb on the 5' RACE reads, yielding one entry per CDR3 protein. The sample includes about 220,000 distinct CDR3 sequences, 7.5% seen only once; the top ten take around 5.4%. The record originates from a study of identical twins. General study points: Conclusions leaned on cross-sectional statistical analysis and did not track the same donors over time. Zero-insertion analyses could be partly confounded by invariant MAIT and iNKT cells. Among out-of-frame alpha sequences shared by twins, low generation probability occurred in excess.

This sample also belongs to another study, concerning yellow fever vaccine responses in identical twins.

The chain carries TRBV2 and TRBJ1-6; 8 bases align to TRBD1. The source of this sequence is a woman under 30 in good health. Sample: CD8+ T cells sorted from blood. CDR3 coding DNA: TGTGCCAGTCGCGACAGGGGCCCCGATAATTCACCCCTCCACTTT. It is translated as CASRDRGPDNSPLHF.